The next 28 T cell receptor beta chains were all read from a single sample in a study of early T cells in non-severe SARS-CoV-2 infection (dated by TCRdb to 2020 to 2022). The library was built by means of 5' RACE. Sequencing was performed on a NextSeq 500. The public reads were reprocessed in TCRdb via fastp at Q25 and MiXCR, keeping in-frame beta chains. Rows with one shared CDR3 protein collapse into an entry with the most common genes and DNA. The sample table contains about 50,000 distinct CDR3 sequences; only one count was recorded for about 9.3% of them. The biggest ten clones account for 15% of the sample. Sample: whole blood. Receptors originate from an adult who was a healthcare worker with PCR-confirmed SARS-CoV-2 infection or an uninfected control (not recorded which).

This clonotype was picked up many times. The chain employs TRBV30 and TRBJ2-1; 9 nucleotides match TRBD2. After removal of 2 bases from V and 6 bases from J, the junction contained 8 bases not matched to a gene. The CDR3 runs to 15 residues. In germline, CDR1 is GTSNPN, CDR2 SVGIG (reference sequence). The CDR3 sequence: CAWSLGTSSSNEQFF. The CDR3 region has the DNA TGTGCCTGGAGTTTAGGGACTAGCAGTTCCAATGAGCAGTTCTTC.

This clonotype was found many times. The J gene is TRBJ1-5, the V gene TRBV12-3 or TRBV12-4; no reliable D call. V lost 5 bases and J 3 bases, leaving 8 bases between the germline ends. The CDR3 totals 13 residues. CDR3 DNA sequence: TGTGCCAGCAGTCAGAGATTCAATCAGCCCCAGCATTTT. This translates into CASSQRFNQPQHF.

This clonotype was detected many times. V is TRBV5-1 and J is TRBJ2-7, with TRBD2 matching 7 bases. The V segment lost 5 bases and the J segment 3 bases; nucleotides outside the gene matches: 2. The CDR3 loop spans 12 amino acids. Germline V gives CDR1 SGHRS, CDR2 YFSETQ. DNA for the CDR3: TGCGCCAGCAGGGGCGGGAGCTACGAGCAGTACTTC. It codes for CASRGGSYEQYF. Full variable domain (outside the CDR3, taken from reference TRBV5-1 and TRBJ2-7): KAGVTQTPRYLIKTRGQQVTLSCSPISGHRSVSWYQQTPGQGLQFLFEYFSETQRNKGNFPGRFSGRQFSNSRSEMNVSTLELGDSALYLCASRGGSYEQYFGPGTRLTVT.

This clonotype was counted at least ten times. The rearrangement links TRBV3-1 to TRBJ2-2; D is possibly TRBD2 (5 bases). The ends were cut back, 4 bases at V and 1 base at J, with 13 bases in the middle. The germline V gene has CDR1 LGHDT and CDR2 YNNKEL (reference sequence). This CDR3 region has 16 residues. For the CDR3, the DNA is TGTGCCAGCAGCCTCCGACTAAGCCTGAACACCGGGGAGCTGTTTTTT. Its translation is CASSLRLSLNTGELFF.

Ten or more counts support this clonotype. The chain recombines TRBV6-4 with TRBJ2-1; unclear D gene. The V end lost 8 bases, the J end lost 7 bases, and 15 bases lay between the germline ends. Germline V gives CDR1 MRHNA, CDR2 SNTAGT. The CDR3 is 13 residues long. The CDR3 spells CASPEHDRNEQFF. Written as DNA, the CDR3 is TGTGCCAGCCCTGAGCATGACCGGAATGAGCAGTTCTTC.

This clonotype was counted at least ten times. The chain recombines TRBV12-3 or TRBV12-4 with TRBJ1-3; D might be TRBD1 (5 bases). V was cut by 3 bases and J by 0 bases, with 9 bases left in between. CDR3 length equals 15 residues. CDR3 residues: CASSFGASSGNTIYF. The CDR3 bases are TGTGCCAGCAGTTTCGGGGCGAGCTCTGGAAACACCATATATTTT.

This clonotype was detected many times. The chain carries TRBV9 and TRBJ2-1, with D tentatively TRBD1 (6 bases). The germline V gene encodes CDR1 SGDLS and CDR2 YYNGEE. This CDR3 is 15 amino acids long. V was clipped by 0 bases and J by 3 bases, with 10 bases between them. The CDR3 protein is CASSVEGGSYNEQFF. Written as DNA, the CDR3 is TGTGCCAGCAGCGTAGAAGGGGGTAGCTACAATGAGCAGTTCTTC.

This chain links TRBV28 with TRBJ2-7; 11 nucleotides match TRBD1. The germline gives CDR1 MDHEN, CDR2 SYDVKM. The CDR3 contains 18 residues. Losses at the gene ends were 5 bases for V and 3 bases for J; bases not matched to a gene: 15. In nucleotides, the CDR3 is TGTGCCAGCAGTCCATGGACAGGGGGCGCGTCCGGGAACTACGAGCAGTACTTC. It codes for CASSPWTGGASGNYEQYF.

Only a few counts were recorded for this clonotype. The chain combines TRBV5-1 with TRBJ2-7; 9 bases map to TRBD1. V shed 4 bases and J 0 bases; nucleotides not matched to a gene: 8. CDR1 is SGHRS, CDR2 YFSETQ, per germline. This CDR3 is 16 amino acids long. CDR3 loop: CASSPDRGESSYEQYF. In nucleotides, the CDR3 is TGCGCCAGCAGCCCGGACAGGGGCGAAAGCTCCTACGAGCAGTACTTC.

The chain recombines TRBV7-9 with TRBJ1-2; 7 bases are shared with TRBD1. Trimming took 4 bases from V and 4 from J; bases not matched to a gene: 12. This CDR3 region has 16 residues. Germline V gene lookup returns CDR1 SEHNR and CDR2 FQNEAQ (reference sequence). The CDR3 sequence is CASSSHAAGTVYGYTF. The CDR3, as DNA: TGTGCCAGCAGCTCACACGCGGCCGGGACAGTCTATGGCTACACCTTC.

This clonotype was seen many times. J is TRBJ2-1 and V is TRBV4-3, with D possibly called TRBD1 or TRBD2 (5 bases each). The V and J ends lost 0 bases and 3 bases respectively, with 9 bases between them. This CDR3 contains 15 residues. The germline CDR1 and CDR2 sequences are LGHNA and YSLEER. This CDR3 reads CASSQDEGNYNEQFF. The CDR3 DNA reads as TGCGCCAGCAGCCAAGACGAGGGGAACTACAATGAGCAGTTCTTC.

The rearrangement uses TRBV20-1 and TRBJ1-1, with 8 bases lining up with TRBD1. The J segment lost 4 bases and the V segment lost 3 bases, leaving 7 bases of the junction unmatched. The CDR3 sequence is 14 residues long. In germline, CDR1 is DFQATT, CDR2 SNEGSKA (reference sequence). The CDR3 DNA is TGCAGTGCTAGCCAGGGGGCGTGGAGCACTGAAGCTTTCTTT. This encodes CSASQGAWSTEAFF.

This clonotype was counted ten times or more. The V call is TRBV5-5, the J call TRBJ2-7; 7 bases line up with TRBD1. V lost 4 bases and J lost 6; bases outside the gene matches: 10. CDR1 and CDR2 from the germline V gene are SGHKS and YYEKEE (reference sequence). This CDR3 is built from 14 residues. Written as DNA, the CDR3 is TGTGCCAGCAGCCAAAACAGGGGCTTGACCGAGCAGTACTTC. It codes for CASSQNRGLTEQYF. Full variable domain (missing parts from reference TRBV5-5 and TRBJ2-7): DAGVTQSPTHLIKTRGQQVTLRCSPISGHKSVSWYQQVLGQGPQFIFQYYEKEERGRGNFPDRFSARQFPNYSSELNVNALLLGDSALYLCASSQNRGLTEQYFGPGTRLTVT.

The J gene is TRBJ1-1, the V gene TRBV19; unclear D gene. This CDR3 spans 14 amino acids. In germline, CDR1 is LNHDA, CDR2 SQIVND (reference sequence). V lost 9 bases and J lost 0, with 14 bases in between. Written as DNA, the CDR3 is TGTGCCAGCATGCGCAGGTACATGAACACTGAAGCTTTCTTT. This gives the protein CASMRRYMNTEAFF.

This clonotype was detected ten times or more. The chain combines TRBV10-3 with TRBJ2-5; the match to TRBD2 covers 8 bases. V trimming: 3 bases; J trimming: 2 bases; junction bases outside the gene matches: 14. CDR1 ENHRY and CDR2 SYGVKD come from the germline V gene. The CDR3 extends over 18 amino acids. This CDR3 is CAISDRTSRASSQETQYF. The CDR3 DNA sequence: TGTGCCATCAGTGATAGGACTAGCCGGGCTAGTAGTCAAGAGACCCAGTACTTC.

This clonotype occurred many times. This chain uses TRBV10-3 with TRBJ2-2; D possibly corresponds to TRBD1 (6 bases). Trimming stripped 11 bases from V and 7 bases from J, with 17 bases between. Germline values: CDR1 ENHRY, CDR2 SYGVKD. The length of the CDR3 is 13 residues. CDR3 sequence: CAAHRVMGGELFF. The CDR3 DNA sequence: TGTGCCGCCCACAGGGTAATGGGCGGGGAGCTGTTTTTT.

In its sample, this clonotype was seen many times. The chain has TRBV11-2 and TRBJ2-4; D is unresolved. The CDR3 has 17 amino acids. The germline V gene encodes CDR1 SGHAT and CDR2 FQNNGV. Trimming left V 5 bases short and J 2 bases short, with 19 bases between. The CDR3 DNA is TGTGCCAGCAGCCCACTGACTCAAGCGATGACCAAAAACATTCAGTACTTC. Protein sequence: CASSPLTQAMTKNIQYF. Full variable domain (missing parts from reference TRBV11-2 and TRBJ2-4): EAGVAQSPRYKIIEKRQSVAFWCNPISGHATLYWYQQILGQGPKLLIQFQNNGVVDDSQLPKDRFSAERLKGVDSTLKIQPAKLEDSAVYLCASSPLTQAMTKNIQYFGAGTRLSVL.

This clonotype was found many times. V and J are TRBV20-1 and TRBJ2-7, with TRBD1 as a possible D gene (6 bases). Germline CDR1 DFQATT, CDR2 SNEGSKA (reference sequence). V was shortened by 2 bases and J by 0 bases, with 11 bases between the two germline ends. The CDR3 has 14 amino acids. DNA of the CDR3: TGCAGTGCTAGAACAGGGTCGGACTCCTACGAGCAGTACTTC. This translates into CSARTGSDSYEQYF.

This clonotype appeared many times. V is TRBV20-1 and J is TRBJ2-5; tentatively, D is TRBD1 or TRBD2 (6 bases each). Between the trimmed V and J ends, which lost 6 bases and 0 bases, there was a span of 20 bases. The V gene's germline CDR1 is DFQATT and CDR2 SNEGSKA (reference sequence). The CDR3 contains 16 residues. The CDR3 nucleotides are TGCAGTGCACAAAAAAGGGGGGACGGATACCAAGAGACCCAGTACTTC. Translated, it gives CSAQKRGDGYQETQYF.

The chain carries TRBV29-1 and TRBJ2-3, with a tentative D call TRBD2 (5 bases). V lost 7 bases and J lost 8, with 10 bases in between. Germline CDR1 and CDR2: SQVTM and ANQGSEA. This CDR3 contains 10 residues. The CDR3 bases are TGCAGCGCCGTGGAGGTTACGCAGTATTTT. Translating gives CSAVEVTQYF.

This clonotype was observed a handful of times. The chain joins TRBV20-1 to TRBJ2-7; TRBD2 matches at 8 bases. V trimming: 2 bases; J trimming: 6 bases; junction bases outside the gene matches: 3. Germline V gene data show CDR1 as DFQATT and CDR2 as SNEGSKA (reference sequence). The CDR3 is made up of 12 amino acids. The CDR3 DNA sequence: TGCAGTGCTAGACCGACTAGCGCCGAGCAGTACTTC. It translates to CSARPTSAEQYF.

This clonotype was seen ten or more times. The V and J genes are TRBV12-3 or TRBV12-4 and TRBJ2-2; TRBD1 is a possible D gene (6 bases). The CDR3 has 14 amino acids. V was pared by 7 bases and J by 5 bases, with 14 bases between. CDR3 sequence (DNA): TGTGCCAGCACTACATCCAGGGGAACCGGGGAGCTGTTTTTT. It codes for CASTTSRGTGELFF.

The chain employs TRBV24-1 and TRBJ2-6, with D unclear. CDR3 length: 13 amino acids. Trimming pared 6 bases from V and 0 bases from J, leaving 2 bases between. Germline V gene lookup returns CDR1 KGHDR and CDR2 SFDVKD. This CDR3 reads CATSLSGANVLTF. The CDR3 DNA is TGTGCCACCAGTCTCTCTGGGGCCAACGTCCTGACTTTC.

The rearrangement uses TRBV28 and TRBJ2-5; 7 bases map to TRBD2. The germline V gene encodes CDR1 MDHEN and CDR2 SYDVKM. V was pared by 4 bases and J by 5 bases, with 10 bases of the junction left unmatched. The CDR3 runs to 15 residues. The CDR3 nucleotides are TGTGCCAGCAGTTCCCCTCGGGAGGCCGGGGAGACCCAGTACTTC. Translation: CASSSPREAGETQYF.

This clonotype was recorded at least ten times. The J gene is TRBJ2-2, the V gene TRBV5-1, with D possibly being TRBD2 (6 bases). CDR3 length equals 15 residues. V was shortened by 5 bases and J by 5 bases, with 16 bases between the two germline ends. Germline values: CDR1 SGHRS, CDR2 YFSETQ. The CDR3 loop is CASSPETAGTGELFF. DNA for the CDR3: TGCGCCAGCAGTCCTGAGACCGCGGGGACCGGGGAGCTGTTTTTT.

The CDR3 coding sequence is TGTGCCAGCAGTTACTCGAAGCCTAGGGAATCACCCCTCCACTTT. Its protein is CASSYSKPRESPLHF. The genes are TRBV6-5 and TRBJ1-6; D is ambiguous. The CDR3 loop spans 15 amino acids. Trimming removed 0 bases at V and 10 bases at J, with 13 bases between. CDR1 and CDR2 from the germline V gene are MNHEY and SVGAGI.

The rearrangement uses TRBV7-9 and TRBJ2-3, with 9 nucleotides matching TRBD2. Germline trimming cut 3 bases from V and 2 bases from J; bases unmatched to any gene: 3. The CDR3 runs 15 residues. CDR1 is SEHNR, CDR2 FQNEAQ, per germline (reference sequence). The CDR3 DNA reads TGTGCCAGCAGCTTTAGCGGGAGCCCCACAGATACGCAGTATTTT. Protein sequence: CASSFSGSPTDTQYF.

The chain has TRBV5-5 and TRBJ2-4; D not resolved. CDR1 is SGHKS, CDR2 YYEKEE, per germline (reference sequence). V shed 4 bases and J shed 1 base, with 6 bases lying between them. The CDR3 consists of 13 residues. In DNA, the CDR3 is TGTGCCAGCAGCCCCCAGGCCAAAAACATTCAGTACTTC. Residues: CASSPQAKNIQYF.